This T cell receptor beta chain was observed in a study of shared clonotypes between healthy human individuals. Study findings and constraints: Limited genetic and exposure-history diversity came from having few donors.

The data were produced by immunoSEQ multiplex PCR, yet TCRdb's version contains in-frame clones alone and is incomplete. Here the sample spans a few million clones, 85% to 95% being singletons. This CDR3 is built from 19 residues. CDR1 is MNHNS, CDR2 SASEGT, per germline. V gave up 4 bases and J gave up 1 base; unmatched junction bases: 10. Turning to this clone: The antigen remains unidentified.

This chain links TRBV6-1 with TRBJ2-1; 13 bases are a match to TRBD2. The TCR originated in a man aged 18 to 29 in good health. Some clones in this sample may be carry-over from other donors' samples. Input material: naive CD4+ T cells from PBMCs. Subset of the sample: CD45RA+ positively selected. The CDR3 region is CASSGTGTSGVTSYNEQFF. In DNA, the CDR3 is TGTGCCAGCAGTGGAACCGGGACTAGCGGGGTGACATCCTACAATGAGCAGTTCTTC.